The 24 T cell receptor beta chains reported below all come from one sample, sequenced in a study of blood T cell repertoires in COVID-19. Repertoires were generated with immunoSEQ multiplex PCR, while TCRdb's copy carries only in-frame clones and drops some. The sample consists of 410,000 or so clones, about 88% of them appearing once. The material sequenced was peripheral blood. The receptors originated from a woman in her thirties or forties with COVID-19, enrolled during active disease.

The V and J genes are TRBV18 and TRBJ1-3; D gene unclear. The length of the CDR3 is 16 residues. Trimming left V 6 bases short and J 0 bases short, with 15 bases between. The germline gives CDR1 KGHSH, CDR2 LQKENI. In DNA, the CDR3 is TGTGCCAGCTCCCGAGGGAGAGGAAACTCTGGAAACACCATATATTTT. Translated, it gives CASSRGRGNSGNTIYF.

J is TRBJ2-1 and V is TRBV7-2; D possibly corresponds to TRBD2 (6 bases). V shed 1 base and J shed 5 bases, with 12 bases lying between them. Germline V gene sequence: CDR1 SGHTA, CDR2 FQGNSA. The CDR3 contains 15 residues. CDR3 sequence reads: CTSSLVSGRNNEQFF. Written as DNA, the CDR3 is TGTACCAGCAGCTTAGTTAGCGGAAGAAACAATGAGCAGTTCTTC. Full variable domain (missing parts from reference TRBV7-2 and TRBJ2-1): GAGVSQSPSNKVTEKGKDVELRCDPISGHTALYWYRQSLGQGLEFLIYFQGNSAPDKSGLPSDRFSAERTGGSVSTLTIQRTQQEDSAVYLCTSSLVSGRNNEQFFGPGTRLTVL.

This chain uses TRBV7-3 with TRBJ2-1; TRBD2 aligns across 10 bases. Germline V lookup: CDR1 SGHTA, CDR2 FQGTGA. Trimming cost V 4 bases and J 2 bases; bases outside gene matches: 8. The CDR3 has 17 amino acids. CDR3 coding DNA: TGTGCCAGCAGCTCCACAGGTAGCGGGGGGACCTACAATGAGCAGTTCTTC. It encodes CASSSTGSGGTYNEQFF.

This chain links TRBV19 with TRBJ1-1; maybe TRBD1 (5 bases). Germline V CDR1 and CDR2: LNHDA, SQIVND (reference sequence). The CDR3 spans 17 residues. Trimming removed 0 bases at V and 1 base at J, with 15 bases between. The CDR3 DNA follows: TGTGCCAGTAGTATAGAGCGTTGGAGGGGCCCGAACACTGAAGCTTTCTTT. The encoded protein is CASSIERWRGPNTEAFF.

This clone was observed a few times. V is TRBV27 and J is TRBJ2-2; D is perhaps TRBD1 (8 bases). V shed 2 bases and J shed 6 bases, with 13 bases lying between them. Germline V gene sequence: CDR1 MNHEY, CDR2 SMNVEV (reference sequence). This CDR3 region has 15 residues. Here the CDR3 reads CASSLPQGGAGELFF. The CDR3 DNA reads TGTGCCAGCAGTTTACCACAGGGGGGGGCCGGGGAGCTGTTTTTT.

The chain joins TRBV5-5 to TRBJ2-5; 7 bases are a match to TRBD1. The V gene end was trimmed by 5 bases and the J gene end by 8 bases; junction bases not matched to a gene: 6. CDR1 and CDR2 (germline): SGHKS, YYEKEE (reference sequence). There are 12 residues in the CDR3. The CDR3 reads CASSTGQATQYF. The CDR3 DNA is TGTGCCAGCAGTACTGGACAGGCCACCCAGTACTTC.

The chain couples TRBV20-1 to TRBJ1-5; the match to TRBD1 covers 7 bases. The V gene's germline CDR1 is DFQATT and CDR2 SNEGSKA (reference sequence). V shed 3 bases and J 4 bases; nucleotides not matched to a gene: 9. The CDR3 is 15 amino acids. This chain's CDR3 is CSASQEGARNQPQHF. Written as DNA, the CDR3 is TGCAGTGCTAGTCAAGAGGGGGCGCGAAATCAGCCCCAGCATTTT.

The V call is TRBV7-8, the J call TRBJ2-7; D is possibly TRBD1 (6 bases). There are 15 residues in the CDR3. Per the germline V gene, CDR1 is SGHVS and CDR2 is FQNEAQ. V gave up 1 base and J gave up 2 bases, with 12 bases separating them. Here the CDR3 DNA reads TGTGCCAGCAGCTTAGTGCGGACAGCGCCCTACGAGCAGTACTTC. It codes for CASSLVRTAPYEQYF.

The V call is TRBV5-1, the J call TRBJ1-4; 7 bases are shared with TRBD1. V dropped 4 bases and J dropped 9; count of bases not matched to a gene: 9. The germline V gene has CDR1 SGHRS and CDR2 YFSETQ. This CDR3 has 14 residues. DNA of the CDR3: TGCGCCAGCAGCCCGGACAGGCCGATGAAAAAACTGTTTTTT. Its protein product is CASSPDRPMKKLFF.

The V call is TRBV11-2, the J call TRBJ1-1, with D unresolved. The V gene's germline CDR1 is SGHAT and CDR2 FQNNGV. The CDR3 extends over 14 amino acids. The germline V and J ends were trimmed by 2 bases and 0 bases, with 7 bases remaining between them. The CDR3 reads CASSLTDLNTEAFF. The CDR3 bases are TGTGCCAGCAGCTTAACGGACTTGAACACTGAAGCTTTCTTT.

The genes are TRBV27 and TRBJ1-6; D unclear. CDR3 length equals 15 residues. V lost 3 bases and J lost 3, with 9 bases in between. Looked up from germline, CDR1 is MNHEY and CDR2 is SMNVEV (reference sequence). CDR3 amino acids: CASSFSSLYNSPLHF. CDR3 nucleotide sequence: TGTGCCAGCAGTTTTAGTAGCCTCTATAATTCACCCCTCCACTTT.

This chain connects TRBV5-4 to TRBJ2-7, with D maybe TRBD1 (6 bases). Germline loops: CDR1 SGHNT, CDR2 YYREEE (reference sequence). Trimming shortened V by 0 bases and J by 3 bases, and 10 bases separated the two germline ends. The CDR3 is 14 residues long. This CDR3 is CASSLGQENYEQYF. The CDR3 coding sequence is TGTGCCAGCAGCTTGGGACAGGAAAACTACGAGCAGTACTTC.

This chain joins TRBV7-2 and TRBJ2-3, with D uncertain. Per the germline V gene, CDR1 is SGHTA and CDR2 is FQGNSA. V lost 2 bases to trimming and J lost 3 bases, with 9 bases between them. The CDR3 is made up of 14 amino acids. CDR3 sequence (DNA): TGTGCCAGCAGCTTAAGTAAAGCAACAGATACGCAGTATTTT. This encodes CASSLSKATDTQYF.

This clone was recorded once. CDR3 in DNA: TGTGCCAGTAGTATAGGGGACAGGGGCGGAGGCTACACCTTC. It translates to CASSIGDRGGGYTF. V usage is TRBV19 and J usage is TRBJ1-2; 10 nucleotides align to TRBD1. The V segment lost 1 base and the J segment 8 bases; nucleotides outside the gene matches: 4. CDR1 and CDR2 from the germline V gene are LNHDA and SQIVND (reference sequence). This CDR3 is 14 amino acids long.

CDR3 amino acids: CASSSPTANGYTF. DNA of the CDR3: TGTGCCAGCAGCTCACCAACTGCTAATGGCTACACCTTC. This chain links TRBV7-9 with TRBJ1-2; no reliable D call. Germline CDR1 reads SEHNR; CDR2 reads FQNEAQ (reference sequence). The CDR3 has 13 amino acids. V shed 4 bases and J shed 6 bases, with 12 bases lying between them.

CDR3 loop: CASNRGQGALQPQHF. DNA for the CDR3: TGTGCCAGTAACCGTGGACAGGGGGCACTTCAGCCCCAGCATTTT. The V call is TRBV19, the J call TRBJ1-5, with 11 bases matching TRBD1. The CDR3 is 15 amino acids. After removal of 7 bases from V and 6 bases from J, the junction contained 8 bases not matched to a gene. Germline CDR1 is LNHDA and CDR2 is SQIVND (reference sequence).

This clone was counted only a few times. V is TRBV6-6 and J is TRBJ1-2, with D perhaps TRBD1 (6 bases). V was shortened by 5 bases and J by 4 bases, with 14 bases between the two germline ends. The germline gives CDR1 MNHNY, CDR2 SVGAGI (reference sequence). The CDR3 has 14 residues. The CDR3 protein is CASSPTGQGYGYTF. DNA for the CDR3: TGTGCCAGCAGTCCTACAGGGCAAGGCTATGGCTACACCTTC.

This clone appeared once. The genes are TRBV7-2 and TRBJ1-2; D gene unclear. The CDR3 has 15 amino acids. Germline lookup yields CDR1 SGHTA and CDR2 FQGNSA. Trimming stripped 2 bases from V and 6 bases from J, with 16 bases between. In nucleotides, the CDR3 is TGTGCCAGCAGCTTACGCCGAGATGGTGTGGATGGCTACACCTTC. It encodes CASSLRRDGVDGYTF. The complete variable domain, with remaining parts taken from reference TRBV7-2 and TRBJ1-2, reads GAGVSQSPSNKVTEKGKDVELRCDPISGHTALYWYRQSLGQGLEFLIYFQGNSAPDKSGLPSDRFSAERTGGSVSTLTIQRTQQEDSAVYLCASSLRRDGVDGYTFGSGTRLTVV.

V usage is TRBV4-1 and J usage is TRBJ1-2; D not certain. The CDR3 extends over 11 amino acids. Germline lookup yields CDR1 MGHRA and CDR2 YSYEKL. The V end lost 5 bases, the J end lost 8 bases, and 9 bases lay between the germline ends. The CDR3 nucleotides are TGCGCCAGCAGCGTCGGAGTCGGCTACACCTTC. Its translation is CASSVGVGYTF.

There are a few counts of this clone. This sequence joins TRBV2 and TRBJ1-1; 9 bases map to TRBD1. Per germline, CDR1 SNHLY and CDR2 FYNNEI. The length of the CDR3 is 14 residues. Trimming at V came to 8 bases and at J to 5 bases, leaving 9 bases not matched to a gene. DNA for the CDR3: TGTGCCAGCGAGGACAGGGGTTCATCGACTGAAGCTTTCTTT. Protein product: CASEDRGSSTEAFF.

V is TRBV15 and J is TRBJ2-1; a possible D gene is TRBD2 (6 bases). Germline values: CDR1 LNHNV, CDR2 YYDKDF (reference sequence). The CDR3 has 14 residues. Trimming cost V 3 bases and J 9 bases, with 15 bases left between them. The CDR3 bases are TGTGCCACCAGCAGGGGAGGAATCGGGACTGAGCAGTTCTTC. Translated: CATSRGGIGTEQFF.

The rearrangement joins TRBV12-3 or TRBV12-4 to TRBJ1-1; TRBD1 agrees at 8 bases. The V and J ends lost 7 bases and 10 bases, in that order; junction bases with no gene match: 8. CDR3 length equals 12 residues. The DNA for the CDR3 is TGTGCCAGCACCCGAAACAGGGGGGGAGCTTTCTTT. It codes for CASTRNRGGAFF.

The V call is TRBV28, the J call TRBJ1-6; TRBD1 might be the D (5 bases). The ends were cut back, 10 bases at V and 5 bases at J, with 15 bases in the middle. Germline CDR1 MDHEN, CDR2 SYDVKM. The CDR3 extends over 14 amino acids. CDR3 amino acids: CATPEGTNNSPLHF. CDR3 nucleotides: TGTGCCACCCCGGAGGGGACCAATAATTCACCCCTCCACTTT.

The rearrangement links TRBV19 to TRBJ1-3; D gene ambiguous. The CDR3 runs 18 residues. The V gene's germline CDR1 is LNHDA and CDR2 SQIVND (reference sequence). V was shortened by 0 bases and J by 4 bases, with 19 bases between the two germline ends. CDR3 residues: CASSIERGAGSFGNTIYF. The CDR3 nucleotides are TGTGCCAGTAGTATAGAGAGAGGTGCCGGTTCCTTCGGAAACACCATATATTTT. The complete variable domain, with remaining parts taken from reference TRBV19 and TRBJ1-3, reads DGGITQSPKYLFRKEGQNVTLSCEQNLNHDAMYWYRQDPGQGLRLIYYSQIVNDFQKGDIAEGYSVSREKKESFPLTVTSAQKNPTAFYLCASSIERGAGSFGNTIYFGEGSWLTVV.